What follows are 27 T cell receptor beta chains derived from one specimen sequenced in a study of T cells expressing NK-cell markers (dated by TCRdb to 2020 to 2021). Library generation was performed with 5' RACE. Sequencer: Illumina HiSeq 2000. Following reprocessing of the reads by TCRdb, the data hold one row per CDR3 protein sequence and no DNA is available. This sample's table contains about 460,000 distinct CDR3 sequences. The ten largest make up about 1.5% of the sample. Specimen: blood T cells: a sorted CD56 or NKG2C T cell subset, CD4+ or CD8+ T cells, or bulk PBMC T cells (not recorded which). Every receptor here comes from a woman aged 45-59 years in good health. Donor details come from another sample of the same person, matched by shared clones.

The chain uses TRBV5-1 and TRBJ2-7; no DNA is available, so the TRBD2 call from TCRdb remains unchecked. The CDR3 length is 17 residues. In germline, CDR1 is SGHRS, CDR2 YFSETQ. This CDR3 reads CASSLGLAGRDTYEQYF.

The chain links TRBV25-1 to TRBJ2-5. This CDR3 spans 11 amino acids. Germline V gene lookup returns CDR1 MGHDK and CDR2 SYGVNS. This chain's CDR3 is CASTNKETQYF.

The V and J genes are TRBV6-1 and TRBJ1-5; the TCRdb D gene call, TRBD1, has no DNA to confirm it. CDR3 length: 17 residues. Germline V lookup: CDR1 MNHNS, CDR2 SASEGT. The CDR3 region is CASSEGTGQGGRQPQHF.

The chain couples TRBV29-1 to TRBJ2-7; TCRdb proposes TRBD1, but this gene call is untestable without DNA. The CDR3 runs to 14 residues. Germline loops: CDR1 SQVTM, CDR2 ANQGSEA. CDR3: CSAGSYDSHYEQYF.

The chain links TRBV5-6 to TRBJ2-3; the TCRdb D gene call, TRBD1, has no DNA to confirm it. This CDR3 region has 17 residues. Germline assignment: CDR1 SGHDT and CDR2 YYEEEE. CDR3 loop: CASSLVGQFFSTDTQYF.

CDR3 protein: CSASPGQGGAMNTEAFF. This chain connects TRBV20-1 to TRBJ1-1; the D call of TRBD1 rests on TCRdb alone, since no DNA is present to check it. Germline V gene sequence: CDR1 DFQATT, CDR2 SNEGSKA (reference sequence). The CDR3 sequence is 17 residues long.

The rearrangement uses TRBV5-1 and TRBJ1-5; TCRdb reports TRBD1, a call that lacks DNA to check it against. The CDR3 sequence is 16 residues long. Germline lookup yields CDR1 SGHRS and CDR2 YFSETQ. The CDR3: CASSFGRWYSNQPQHF.

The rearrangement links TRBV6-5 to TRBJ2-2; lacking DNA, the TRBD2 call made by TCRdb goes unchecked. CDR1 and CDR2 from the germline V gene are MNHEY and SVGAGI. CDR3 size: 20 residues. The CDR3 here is CASSYLGLAPGRGVTGELFF.

The CDR3 reads CASRRRDLLRRTNVLTF. The V gene is TRBV12-3 or TRBV12-4, the J gene TRBJ2-6; the TRBD2 assignment by TCRdb is unverifiable without DNA. The length of the CDR3 is 17 residues.

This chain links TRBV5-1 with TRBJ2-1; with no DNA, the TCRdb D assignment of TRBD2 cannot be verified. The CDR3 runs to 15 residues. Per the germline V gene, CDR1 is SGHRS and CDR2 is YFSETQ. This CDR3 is CASSLLAGGFNEQFF.

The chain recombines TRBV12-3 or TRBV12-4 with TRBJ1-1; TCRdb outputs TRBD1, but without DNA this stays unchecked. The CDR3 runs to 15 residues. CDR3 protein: CASRPSRGMSTEAFF.

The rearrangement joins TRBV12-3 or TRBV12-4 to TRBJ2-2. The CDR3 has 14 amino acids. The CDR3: CASSFSAKGGELFF.

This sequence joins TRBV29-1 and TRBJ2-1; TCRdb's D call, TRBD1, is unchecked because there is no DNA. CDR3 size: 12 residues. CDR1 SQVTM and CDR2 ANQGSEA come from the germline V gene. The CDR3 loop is CSGDPLGNEQFF.

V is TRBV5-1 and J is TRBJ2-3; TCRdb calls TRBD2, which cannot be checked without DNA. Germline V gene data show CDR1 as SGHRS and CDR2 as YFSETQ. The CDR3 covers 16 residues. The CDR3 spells CASSPEPGLVTDTQYF.

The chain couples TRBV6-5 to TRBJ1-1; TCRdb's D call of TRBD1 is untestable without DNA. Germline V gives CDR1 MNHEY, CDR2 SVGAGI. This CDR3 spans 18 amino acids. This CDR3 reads CASRPESGTAFMNTEAFF.

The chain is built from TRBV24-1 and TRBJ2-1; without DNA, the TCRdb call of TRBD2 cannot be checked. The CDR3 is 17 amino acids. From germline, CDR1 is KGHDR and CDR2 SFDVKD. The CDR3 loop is CATSDFLSGRGENEQFF.

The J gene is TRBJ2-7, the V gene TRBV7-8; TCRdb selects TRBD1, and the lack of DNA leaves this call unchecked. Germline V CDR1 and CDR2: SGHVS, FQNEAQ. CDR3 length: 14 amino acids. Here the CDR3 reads CASSGDRVSYEQYF.

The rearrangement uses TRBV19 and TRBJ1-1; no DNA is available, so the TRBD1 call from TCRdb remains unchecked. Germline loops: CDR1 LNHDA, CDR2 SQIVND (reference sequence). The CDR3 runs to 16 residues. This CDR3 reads CASSIGGQFTNTEAFF. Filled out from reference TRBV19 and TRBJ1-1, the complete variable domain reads DGGITQSPKYLFRKEGQNVTLSCEQNLNHDAMYWYRQDPGQGLRLIYYSQIVNDFQKGDIAEGYSVSREKKESFPLTVTSAQKNPTAFYLCASSIGGQFTNTEAFFGQGTRLTVV.

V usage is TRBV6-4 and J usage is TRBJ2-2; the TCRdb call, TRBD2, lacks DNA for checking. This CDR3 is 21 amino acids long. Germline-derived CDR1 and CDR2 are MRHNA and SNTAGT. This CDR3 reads CASSDYSRGLAGSTNTGELFF.

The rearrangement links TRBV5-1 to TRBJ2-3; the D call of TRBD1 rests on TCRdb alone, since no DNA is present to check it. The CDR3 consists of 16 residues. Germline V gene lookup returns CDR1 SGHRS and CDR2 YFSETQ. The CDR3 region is CASSLVGTGVTDTQYF.

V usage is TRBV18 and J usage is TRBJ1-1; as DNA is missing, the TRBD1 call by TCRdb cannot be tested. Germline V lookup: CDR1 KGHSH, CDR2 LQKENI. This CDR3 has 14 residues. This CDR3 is CASSGGQQNTEAFF. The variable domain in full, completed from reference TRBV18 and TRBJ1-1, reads NAGVMQNPRHLVRRRGQEARLRCSPMKGHSHVYWYRQLPEEGLKFMVYLQKENIIDESGMPKERFSAEFPKEGPSILRIQQVVRGDSAAYFCASSGGQQNTEAFFGQGTRLTVV.

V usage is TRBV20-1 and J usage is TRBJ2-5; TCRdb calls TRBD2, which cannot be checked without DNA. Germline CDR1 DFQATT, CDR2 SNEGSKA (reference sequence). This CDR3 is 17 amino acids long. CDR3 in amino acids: CSALRGRLAGEQETQYF.

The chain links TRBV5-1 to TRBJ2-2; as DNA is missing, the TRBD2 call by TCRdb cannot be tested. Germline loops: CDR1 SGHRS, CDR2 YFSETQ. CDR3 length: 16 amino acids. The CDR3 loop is CASSSIAGVTTGELFF.

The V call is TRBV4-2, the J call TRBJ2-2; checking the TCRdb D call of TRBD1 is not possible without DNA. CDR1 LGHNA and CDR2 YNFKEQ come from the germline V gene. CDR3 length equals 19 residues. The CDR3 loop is CASSQGVVGQGKFSGELFF.

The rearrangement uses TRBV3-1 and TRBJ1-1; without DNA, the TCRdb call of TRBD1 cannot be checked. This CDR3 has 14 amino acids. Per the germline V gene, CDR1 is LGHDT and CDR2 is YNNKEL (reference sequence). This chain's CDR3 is CASSQVGVNTEAFF.

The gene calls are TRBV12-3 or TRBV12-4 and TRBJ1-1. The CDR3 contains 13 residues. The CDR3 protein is CASSIDRNTEAFF.

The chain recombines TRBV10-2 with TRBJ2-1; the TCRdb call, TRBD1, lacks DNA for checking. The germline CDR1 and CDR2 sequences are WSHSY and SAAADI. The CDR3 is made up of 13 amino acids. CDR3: CASSKGANNEQFF.